One and the same sample provided the 29 T cell receptor beta chains below, sequenced in a study of blood T cell repertoires in COVID-19. The repertoire was sequenced with immunoSEQ multiplex PCR; TCRdb's copy has only in-frame clones and lacks some. This table holds 60,000 to 65,000 clones, 80% to 90% found once. Sample: peripheral blood. The source is a woman in her fifties or sixties with acute or convalescent COVID-19.

By proportion, this clone is medium-sized (0.01 to 0.1%). V gene TRBV7-6 combines with J gene TRBJ2-7; D remains ambiguous. V lost 0 bases and J lost 3, with 12 bases in between. The CDR3 runs to 15 residues. CDR1 is SGHVS, CDR2 FNYEAQ, per germline. In DNA form, the CDR3 reads TGTGCCAGCAGCTTAGCTGGCGACAATTACTACGAGCAGTACTTC. Translated, it gives CASSLAGDNYYEQYF.

This sequence joins TRBV5-1 and TRBJ1-1; D unclear. Germline V gives CDR1 SGHRS, CDR2 YFSETQ. The CDR3 length is 13 residues. V was clipped by 3 bases and J by 5 bases, with 11 bases between them. The CDR3 is CASSYDKATEAFF. CDR3 nucleotides: TGCGCCAGCAGCTATGACAAAGCAACTGAAGCTTTCTTT.

This chain uses TRBV4-1 with TRBJ2-2, with 7 bases fitting TRBD1. V gave up 0 bases and J gave up 0 bases; unmatched junction bases: 10. The CDR3 sequence is 19 residues long. Germline V gives CDR1 MGHRA, CDR2 YSYEKL. The CDR3 nucleotides are TGCGCCAGCAGCCAAGAGATACTTGGGACAGTTCCGAACACCGGGGAGCTGTTTTTT. Translating gives CASSQEILGTVPNTGELFF.

The chain employs TRBV5-1 and TRBJ1-6; TRBD1 agrees at 7 bases. The CDR3 spans 16 residues. Looked up from germline, CDR1 is SGHRS and CDR2 is YFSETQ. V trimming: 1 base; J trimming: 8 bases; junction bases outside the gene matches: 9. In nucleotides, the CDR3 is TGCGCCAGCAGCTTGCGACCGGCCAGGGGGGATTCACCCCTCCACTTT. This gives the protein CASSLRPARGDSPLHF.

This clone was seen more than once but under ten times. J is TRBJ1-6 and V is TRBV2; no clear D. The V and J ends lost 10 bases and 7 bases respectively, with 17 bases between them. CDR1 and CDR2 (germline): SNHLY, FYNNEI. This CDR3 region has 14 residues. CDR3 residues: CATHDGDDNSPLHF. The CDR3 DNA is TGTGCCACTCATGACGGAGACGACAATTCACCCCTCCACTTT.

V and J are TRBV3-1 (or the pseudogene TRBV3-2) and TRBJ1-2; a possible D gene is TRBD1 (5 bases). The germline CDR1 and CDR2 sequences are LGHDT and YNNKEL (reference sequence). Deletions cut 4 bases from V and 8 bases from J, with 14 bases between. This CDR3 contains 13 residues. The CDR3 is CASSPRQSGGYTF. In DNA form, the CDR3 reads TGTGCCAGCAGCCCCAGACAATCAGGGGGCTACACCTTC.

V and J are TRBV5-1 and TRBJ2-3; possibly TRBD2 for D (6 bases). This CDR3 spans 16 amino acids. Germline V CDR1 and CDR2: SGHRS, YFSETQ. With 4 bases removed from V and 1 base from J, the gap between germline ends came to 16 bases. The CDR3 nucleotides read TGCGCCAGCAGCCCGGAGGGACGATCCGGCACAGATACGCAGTATTTT. It is translated as CASSPEGRSGTDTQYF.

CDR3 nucleotide sequence: TGTGCCAGCAGCCAAGATGGGGCCAGAGCAACAGATACGCAGTATTTT. It encodes CASSQDGARATDTQYF. This chain connects TRBV14 to TRBJ2-3, with D possibly matching TRBD1 (5 bases). V shed 0 bases and J shed 3 bases, with 13 bases lying between them. The germline gives CDR1 SGHDN, CDR2 FVKESK. This CDR3 comprises 16 residues.

This clone was detected ten times or more. Different DNA sequences within this sample yield the same CDR3. The chain is built from TRBV27 and TRBJ1-1, with a tentative D call TRBD1 (6 bases). In germline, CDR1 is MNHEY, CDR2 SMNVEV (reference sequence). Trimming shortened V by 5 bases and J by 2 bases, and 9 bases separated the two germline ends. The CDR3 sequence is 13 residues long. The CDR3 loop is CASSPTGNTEAFF. The CDR3 DNA follows: TGTGCCAGCAGTCCGACAGGAAACACTGAAGCTTTCTTT.

V gene TRBV2 combines with J gene TRBJ1-1, with D possibly TRBD1 on 5 matching bases. Germline V gives CDR1 SNHLY, CDR2 FYNNEI. V lost 8 bases and J 4 bases, leaving 17 bases between the germline ends. There are 14 residues in the CDR3. The chain's CDR3 is CASLYGAVSTEAFF. As DNA, the CDR3 is TGTGCCAGCTTGTATGGGGCAGTTTCCACTGAAGCTTTCTTT.

This chain uses TRBV4-2 with TRBJ1-3; D may be TRBD1 (5 bases). Germline CDR1 is LGHNA and CDR2 is YNFKEQ. The length of the CDR3 is 18 residues. Trimming took 4 bases from V and 0 from J, leaving 19 bases between them. CDR3 loop: CASSRSVRDSASGNTIYF. CDR3 sequence (DNA): TGTGCCAGCAGCCGGTCGGTCCGGGACTCAGCCTCTGGAAACACCATATATTTT.

The V gene is TRBV5-6, the J gene TRBJ2-7; tentatively, D is TRBD2 (7 bases). V gave up 7 bases and J gave up 2 bases, with 13 bases separating them. Germline V gene data show CDR1 as SGHDT and CDR2 as YYEEEE. The CDR3 is 13 amino acids. The CDR3 region has the DNA TGTGCCAGCGCGGGGGCGGTTCCCTACGAGCAGTACTTC. It specifies CASAGAVPYEQYF.

This chain uses TRBV19 with TRBJ1-5; TRBD1 might be the D (6 bases). Germline-derived CDR1 and CDR2 are LNHDA and SQIVND (reference sequence). This CDR3 has 13 amino acids. V was pared by 8 bases and J by 0 bases, with 8 bases between. CDR3 sequence (DNA): TGTGCCAGTGGACAGAATAGCAATCAGCCCCAGCATTTT. Translating it yields CASGQNSNQPQHF.

To note about this clone: This CDR3 is also generated by other DNA sequences in the sample. V gene TRBV24-1 combines with J gene TRBJ2-3; D perhaps matches TRBD2 (7 bases). The CDR3 extends over 13 amino acids. Germline V CDR1 and CDR2: KGHDR, SFDVKD. Trimming left V 9 bases short and J 3 bases short, with 12 bases between. The CDR3 DNA sequence: TGTGCCACCGGCGCGGGGGCGACAGATACGCAGTATTTT. It codes for CATGAGATDTQYF.

The chain couples TRBV20-1 to TRBJ1-2; tentatively, D is TRBD1 (5 bases). Trimming cost V 3 bases and J 10 bases, with 12 bases left between them. Germline CDR1 and CDR2: DFQATT and SNEGSKA (reference sequence). The CDR3 has 11 residues. CDR3 residues: CSASNGGDYTF. In DNA, the CDR3 is TGCAGTGCTAGTAACGGGGGAGACTACACCTTC.

CDR3 amino acids: CATRGQGGNEKLFF. CDR3 DNA: TGTGCCACTCGTGGACAAGGGGGAAATGAAAAACTGTTTTTT. The chain carries TRBV27 and TRBJ1-4, with TRBD1 as a possible D gene (6 bases). The CDR3 runs to 14 residues. Between the trimmed V and J ends, which lost 10 bases and 5 bases, there was a span of 17 bases. Germline V gene lookup returns CDR1 MNHEY and CDR2 SMNVEV (reference sequence).

V and J are TRBV11-2 and TRBJ1-6, with TRBD1 as a possible D gene (5 bases). The germline V and J ends were trimmed by 0 bases and 2 bases, with 8 bases remaining between them. The CDR3 runs 16 residues. The germline V gene encodes CDR1 SGHAT and CDR2 FQNNGV. CDR3 residues: CASSLEDSPYNSPLHF. Here the CDR3 DNA reads TGTGCCAGCAGCTTAGAAGACAGTCCCTATAATTCACCCCTCCACTTT. Full variable domain (missing parts from reference TRBV11-2 and TRBJ1-6): EAGVAQSPRYKIIEKRQSVAFWCNPISGHATLYWYQQILGQGPKLLIQFQNNGVVDDSQLPKDRFSAERLKGVDSTLKIQPAKLEDSAVYLCASSLEDSPYNSPLHFGNGTRLTVT.

The rearrangement joins TRBV29-1 to TRBJ1-5; weak D call: TRBD1 (6 bases). This CDR3 spans 12 amino acids. Trimming left V 7 bases short and J 7 bases short, with 14 bases between. Germline V gene sequence: CDR1 SQVTM, CDR2 ANQGSEA. CDR3 residues: CSAQGPNQPQHF. CDR3 nucleotide sequence: TGCAGCGCTCAGGGGCCTAACCAGCCCCAGCATTTT.

This clone was seen once. The chain employs TRBV24-1 and TRBJ2-2; 11 bases are a match to TRBD2. Per the germline V gene, CDR1 is KGHDR and CDR2 is SFDVKD. Unmatched junction bases numbered 10, after V lost 4 bases and J lost 7 bases. The CDR3 has 17 amino acids. CDR3 in amino acids: CATSDASGGPAGGELFF. As DNA, the CDR3 is TGTGCCACCAGTGACGCTAGCGGGGGGCCGGCCGGCGGGGAGCTGTTTTTT.

The chain joins TRBV18 to TRBJ2-2, with 7 bases matching TRBD1. Trimming took 6 bases from V and 2 from J; bases not matched to a gene: 9. There are 16 residues in the CDR3. CDR1 is KGHSH and CDR2 is LQKENI in the germline V gene. The CDR3 region is CASSYGQALNTGELFF. The CDR3 nucleotides are TGTGCCAGCTCGTACGGACAGGCCCTTAACACCGGGGAGCTGTTTTTT.

The gene calls are TRBV5-1 and TRBJ2-7; possible D gene TRBD2, 6 bases. V was clipped by 0 bases and J by 6 bases, with 16 bases between them. The CDR3 spans 15 residues. Germline values: CDR1 SGHRS, CDR2 YFSETQ. The CDR3 bases are TGCGCCAGCAGCTTGGTGGGGGGAAGGGGAGGCGAGCAGTACTTC. Encoded protein: CASSLVGGRGGEQYF.

The chain carries TRBV30 and TRBJ1-4; 10 positions match TRBD1. Trimming at V came to 7 bases and at J to 0 bases, leaving 20 bases not matched to a gene. CDR3 length: 20 amino acids. The germline CDR1 and CDR2 sequences are GTSNPN and SVGIG (reference sequence). The DNA for the CDR3 is TGTGCCTACCTAAGAGGGACAGGGGCGAGAAAAACCTCAACTAATGAAAAACTGTTTTTT. It yields the protein CAYLRGTGARKTSTNEKLFF. Drawing the rest from reference TRBV30 and TRBJ1-4, the complete variable domain is SQTIHQWPATLVQPVGSPLSLECTVEGTSNPNLYWYRQAAGRGLQLLFYSVGIGQISSEVPQNLSASRPQDRQFILSSKKLLLSDSGFYLCAYLRGTGARKTSTNEKLFFGSGTQLSVL.

The rearrangement links TRBV6-5 to TRBJ2-1; 10 bases are a match to TRBD2. CDR3 length: 15 amino acids. The germline V gene encodes CDR1 MNHEY and CDR2 SVGAGI. V was pared by 6 bases and J by 7 bases, with 9 bases of the junction left unmatched. The CDR3 DNA sequence: TGTGCCAGCAGGCCTAGCGGGGGCGTGATAAATGAGCAGTTCTTC. It specifies CASRPSGGVINEQFF.

The gene calls are TRBV5-1 and TRBJ2-1; D might be TRBD2 (5 bases). The CDR3 extends over 16 amino acids. The V end lost 0 bases, the J end lost 0 bases, and 10 bases lay between the germline ends. CDR1 and CDR2 (germline): SGHRS, YFSETQ. CDR3 nucleotides: TGCGCCAGCAGCTTGGGCGGGCGGAGCTCCTACAATGAGCAGTTCTTC. As protein: CASSLGGRSSYNEQFF.

There are a few counts of this clone. The J gene is TRBJ1-4, the V gene TRBV24-1, with D maybe TRBD1 (6 bases). Germline V gene lookup returns CDR1 KGHDR and CDR2 SFDVKD. This CDR3 region has 13 residues. The V gene lost 4 bases and the J gene lost 8 bases, with 10 bases spanning the gap. The CDR3 bases are TGTGCCACCAGTGAGGGGGCTCGAGAAAAACTGTTTTTT. Amino acids: CATSEGAREKLFF.

This clone has just one count. V usage is TRBV20-1 and J usage is TRBJ1-1, with TRBD1 as a possible D gene (5 bases). The CDR3 loop spans 14 amino acids. Trimming took 3 bases from V and 1 from J, leaving 12 bases between them. Germline CDR1 is DFQATT and CDR2 is SNEGSKA (reference sequence). CDR3 in amino acids: CSASQGARNTEAFF. In DNA form, the CDR3 reads TGCAGTGCTAGTCAGGGCGCCAGGAACACTGAAGCTTTCTTT.

This chain uses TRBV7-6 with TRBJ2-1; 12 bases fit TRBD2. Germline V gene lookup returns CDR1 SGHVS and CDR2 FNYEAQ. This CDR3 spans 16 amino acids. Losses at the gene ends were 1 base for V and 9 bases for J; bases not matched to a gene: 7. The CDR3 loop reads CASSLDSSGGVSEQFF. As DNA, the CDR3 is TGTGCCAGCAGCTTAGATTCTAGCGGGGGGGTTAGTGAGCAGTTCTTC.

The genes are TRBV6-5 and TRBJ2-7; 11 nucleotides align to TRBD2. Germline assignment: CDR1 MNHEY and CDR2 SVGAGI. CDR3 size: 15 residues. With 1 base clipped from V and 6 bases from J, the junction kept 5 bases outside the gene matches. CDR3 coding DNA: TGTGCCAGCAGTTACTTCGCGACTAGCGGGGCCGAGCAGTACTTC. Translated, it gives CASSYFATSGAEQYF.

This clone has a single count. The rearrangement joins TRBV4-2 to TRBJ1-6; 9 positions agree with TRBD1. V shed 3 bases, J shed 1 base, and the junction held 7 bases outside the gene matches. CDR3 size: 18 residues. Germline V gives CDR1 LGHNA, CDR2 YNFKEQ. The CDR3 protein is CASSHTDRGSSYNSPLHF. For the CDR3, the DNA is TGTGCCAGCAGCCATACGGACAGGGGAAGTTCCTATAATTCACCCCTCCACTTT.